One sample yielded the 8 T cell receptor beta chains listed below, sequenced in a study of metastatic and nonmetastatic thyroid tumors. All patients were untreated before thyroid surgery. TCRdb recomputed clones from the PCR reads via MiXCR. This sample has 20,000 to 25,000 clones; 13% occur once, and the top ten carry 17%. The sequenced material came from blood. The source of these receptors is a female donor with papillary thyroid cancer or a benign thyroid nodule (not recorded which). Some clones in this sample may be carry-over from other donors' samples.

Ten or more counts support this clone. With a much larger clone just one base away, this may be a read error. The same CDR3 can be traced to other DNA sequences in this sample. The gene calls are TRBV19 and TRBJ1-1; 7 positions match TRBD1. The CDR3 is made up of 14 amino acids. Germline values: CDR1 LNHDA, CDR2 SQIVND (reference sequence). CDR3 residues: CASSITGVDTEAFF. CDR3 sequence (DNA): TGTGCCAGTAGTATTACAGGGGTGGACACTGAGGCTTTCTTT.

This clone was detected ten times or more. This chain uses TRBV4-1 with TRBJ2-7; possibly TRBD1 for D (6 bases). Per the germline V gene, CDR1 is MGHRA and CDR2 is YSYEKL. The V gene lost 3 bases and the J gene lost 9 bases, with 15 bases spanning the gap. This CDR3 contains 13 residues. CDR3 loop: CASSQPTGWVQYF. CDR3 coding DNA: TGCGCCAGCAGCCAGCCTACAGGGTGGGTGCAGTACTTC.

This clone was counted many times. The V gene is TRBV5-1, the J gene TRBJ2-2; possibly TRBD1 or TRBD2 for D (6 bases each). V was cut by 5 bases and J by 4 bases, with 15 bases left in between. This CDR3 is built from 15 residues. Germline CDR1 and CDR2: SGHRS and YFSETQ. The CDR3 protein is CASSYRVEGTGELFF. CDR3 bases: TGCGCCAGCAGTTACAGGGTGGAGGGCACCGGGGAGCTGTTTTTT.

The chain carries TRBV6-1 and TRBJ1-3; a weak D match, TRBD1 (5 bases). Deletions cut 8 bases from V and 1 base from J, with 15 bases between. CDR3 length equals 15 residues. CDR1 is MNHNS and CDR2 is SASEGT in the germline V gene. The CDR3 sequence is CASYLRGESGNTIYF. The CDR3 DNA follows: TGTGCCAGCTATTTAAGGGGAGAGTCTGGAAACACCATATATTTT.

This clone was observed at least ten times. As DNA, the CDR3 is TGTGCCAGCAGCTTAGCCCTAGCGGAACGCAATGAGCAGTTCTTC. Amino acid sequence: CASSLALAERNEQFF. The V and J genes are TRBV11-1 and TRBJ2-1, with 7 bases aligning to TRBD2. Germline CDR1 is SGHAT and CDR2 is FQDESV (reference sequence). After removal of 0 bases from V and 6 bases from J, the junction contained 5 bases not matched to a gene. The length of the CDR3 is 15 residues.

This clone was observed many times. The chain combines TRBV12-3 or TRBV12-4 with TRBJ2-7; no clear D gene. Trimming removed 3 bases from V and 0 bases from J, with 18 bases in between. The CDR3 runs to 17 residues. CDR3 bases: TGTGCCAGCAGTTTCGCCGACCTGACGCAACCCTCCTACGAGCAGTACTTC. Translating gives CASSFADLTQPSYEQYF.

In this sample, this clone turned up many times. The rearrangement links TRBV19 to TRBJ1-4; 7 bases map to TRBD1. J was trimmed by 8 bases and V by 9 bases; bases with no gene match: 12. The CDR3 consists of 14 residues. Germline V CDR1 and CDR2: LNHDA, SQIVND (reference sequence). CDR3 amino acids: CASRGAGGREKLFF. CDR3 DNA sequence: TGTGCCAGCCGAGGTGCAGGGGGAAGAGAAAAACTGTTTTTT.

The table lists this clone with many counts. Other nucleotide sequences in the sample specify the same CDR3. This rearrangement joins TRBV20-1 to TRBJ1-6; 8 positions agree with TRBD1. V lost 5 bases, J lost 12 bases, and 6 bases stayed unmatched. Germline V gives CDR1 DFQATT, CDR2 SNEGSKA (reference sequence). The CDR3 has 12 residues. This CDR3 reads CSADTGGVPLHF. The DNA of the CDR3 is TGCAGTGCTGATACAGGGGGAGTACCCCTCCACTTT.